The present T cell receptor (beta chain) was sequenced within a study of blood T cell repertoires in COVID-19. In the study overall: Acute and convalescent COVID-19 specimens originated in the United States, Italy and Spain. T cells, B-cell-depleted T cells, or PBMCs supplied cDNA or gDNA.

The table came from immunoSEQ multiplex PCR; TCRdb's copy has only in-frame clones and leaves some out. The sample contains about 310,000 clones, 85% to 90% of which appear only once. Grouping used clinical history reported by participants in a survey and questionnaire. The germline CDR1 and CDR2 sequences are SEHNR and FQNEAQ (reference sequence). The V end was cut by 2 bases, the J end by 2 bases, with 10 bases between. This CDR3 contains 15 residues. This clonotype was obtained from a woman in her late teens or twenties with acute COVID-19. This chain joins TRBV7-9 and TRBJ1-3, with D possibly being TRBD1 (6 bases). The sequenced sample was PBMCs or T cells enriched from blood (not recorded which). The CDR3 DNA follows: TGTGCCAGCAGCTTACAGGGGATTGCTGGAAACACCATATATTTT. Amino acid sequence: CASSLQGIAGNTIYF.